This TCR beta chain was found in a study of T cell repertoires in cytomegalovirus infection. The overall study: CMV infection and matching HLA type were both indicated by public TCR beta signatures. Findings and caveats of the study: It was HLA-C-restricted CMV-specific TCR beta clonotypes that dominated the response ex vivo. CMV carriers with the relevant HLA were identified by cumulative public TCR beta family frequency.

From the reads, TCRdb called clonotypes with MiXCR, one entry per CDR3 protein. The table has about half a million distinct CDR3 sequences, roughly a third seen once. Comment on this clonotype: Its specificity is not known.

The J segment lost 0 bases and the V segment lost 5 bases, leaving 5 bases of the junction unmatched. Germline V CDR1 and CDR2: SGHTA, FQGNSA. This CDR3 spans 16 amino acids. The TCR originated in a human donor in good health (CMV status not recorded). Some clones in this sample may be carry-over from other donors' samples. This chain joins TRBV7-2 and TRBJ2-1; 9 bases match TRBD2. This specimen consisted of cultured PBMCs, obtained from culture after CMV antigen stimulation. CDR3 sequence: CASSPFSGSSYNEQFF. DNA of the CDR3: TGTGCCAGCAGCCCATTTAGCGGGAGCTCCTACAATGAGCAGTTCTTC.